Below are 25 T cell receptor beta chains sequenced from a single sample in a study of blood T cell repertoires in COVID-19. Generated by immunoSEQ multiplex PCR, the TCRdb table keeps only in-frame clones and is missing some. The table lists 110,000 to 150,000 clones, approximately 92% of them singletons. The sample taken for sequencing was peripheral blood. Receptors originate from a woman aged 60 to 75 with active COVID-19.

V usage is TRBV7-2 and J usage is TRBJ1-6; tentative D call: TRBD1 (5 bases). The CDR3 spans 13 residues. The germline gives CDR1 SGHTA, CDR2 FQGNSA. V was shortened by 2 bases and J by 7 bases, with 6 bases between the two germline ends. CDR3 in amino acids: CASSLRGNSPLHF. Written as DNA, the CDR3 is TGTGCCAGCAGCTTAAGGGGAAATTCACCCCTCCACTTT.

The chain joins TRBV5-5 to TRBJ1-4; the D is unclear. The CDR3 length is 14 residues. The V end was cut by 3 bases, the J end by 7 bases, with 13 bases between. Germline V gives CDR1 SGHKS, CDR2 YYEKEE (reference sequence). CDR3 region: CASSSLREGEKLFF. The CDR3 DNA reads as TGTGCCAGCAGCTCGTTGAGGGAGGGTGAAAAACTGTTTTTT.

This chain links TRBV4-1 with TRBJ2-7; weak D call: TRBD2 (5 bases). V was trimmed by 6 bases and J by 0 bases, leaving 15 bases between them. The germline V gene has CDR1 MGHRA and CDR2 YSYEKL. CDR3 length: 15 residues. The CDR3 region has the DNA TGCGCCAGCAGTATAGAGGCCGGGATCTCCTACGAGCAGTACTTC. This sequence encodes CASSIEAGISYEQYF.

CDR3 coding DNA: TGTGCCAGTAGTTGGGGGGTGGACAGCACAGATACGCAGTATTTT. It translates to CASSWGVDSTDTQYF. This chain connects TRBV19 to TRBJ2-3, with a weak D call TRBD2 (6 bases). This CDR3 contains 15 residues. The V end lost 5 bases, the J end lost 0 bases, and 12 bases lay between the germline ends. From germline, CDR1 is LNHDA and CDR2 SQIVND (reference sequence).

The chain recombines TRBV27 with TRBJ2-7; 8 nucleotides agree with TRBD2. V dropped 0 bases and J dropped 2; count of bases not matched to a gene: 3. Germline V CDR1 and CDR2: MNHEY, SMNVEV (reference sequence). The CDR3 has 15 residues. The CDR3 nucleotides are TGTGCCAGCAGTTTATCGAGCGGGAGACCCTACGAGCAGTACTTC. Its translation is CASSLSSGRPYEQYF.

The chain joins TRBV28 to TRBJ2-1; unclear D gene. The CDR3 loop spans 14 amino acids. The ends were cut back, 4 bases at V and 9 bases at J, with 16 bases in the middle. The germline V gene encodes CDR1 MDHEN and CDR2 SYDVKM. CDR3 sequence: CASSSRLLPFEQFF. In DNA, the CDR3 is TGTGCCAGCAGTTCACGACTGCTTCCCTTTGAGCAGTTCTTC.

The V gene is TRBV7-9, the J gene TRBJ2-1; 8 bases are shared with TRBD2. Germline lookup yields CDR1 SEHNR and CDR2 FQNEAQ (reference sequence). The CDR3 has 17 amino acids. Germline trimming cut 0 bases from V and 2 bases from J; bases unmatched to any gene: 6. CDR3 nucleotide sequence: TGTGCCAGCAGCTTAGCGGCTAGCGGGCCGACCTACAATGAGCAGTTCTTC. This gives the protein CASSLAASGPTYNEQFF. Full variable domain (rest looked up from reference TRBV7-9 and TRBJ2-1): DTGVSQNPRHKITKRGQNVTFRCDPISEHNRLYWYRQTLGQGPEFLTYFQNEAQLEKSRLLSDRFSAERPKGSFSTLEIQRTEQGDSAMYLCASSLAASGPTYNEQFFGPGTRLTVL.

The J gene is TRBJ1-1, the V gene TRBV25-1, with unresolved D. The V and J ends lost 0 bases and 10 bases respectively, with 15 bases between them. Per the germline V gene, CDR1 is MGHDK and CDR2 is SYGVNS. This CDR3 contains 14 residues. The DNA of the CDR3 is TGTGCCAGCAGTGAATATCAATTCCGGCGGGGAGCTTTCTTT. Protein: CASSEYQFRRGAFF.

CDR3 bases: TGTGCCAGCAGTTACGAGAGGAGCTCCTACAATGAGCAGTTCTTC. Translation: CASSYERSSYNEQFF. V usage is TRBV6-5 and J usage is TRBJ2-1; D is unclear. Trimming took 2 bases from V and 0 from J, leaving 8 bases between them. This CDR3 is built from 15 residues. Germline-derived CDR1 and CDR2 are MNHEY and SVGAGI.

The chain combines TRBV7-9 with TRBJ2-2, with 8 bases fitting TRBD2. V shed 5 bases, J shed 6 bases, and the junction held 11 bases outside the gene matches. This CDR3 contains 16 residues. Germline loops: CDR1 SEHNR, CDR2 FQNEAQ (reference sequence). The CDR3 loop reads CASSPYSGISAGELFF. CDR3 DNA sequence: TGTGCCAGCAGCCCCTATAGCGGGATCTCCGCCGGGGAGCTGTTTTTT.

J is TRBJ2-3 and V is TRBV7-6; 7 positions agree with TRBD2. There are 16 residues in the CDR3. Germline V gene data show CDR1 as SGHVS and CDR2 as FNYEAQ. V lost 4 bases and J lost 1; bases outside the gene matches: 8. The CDR3 DNA is TGTGCCAGCAGCTCTGCTGCGGGGGTAGGCACAGATACGCAGTATTTT. Amino acid sequence: CASSSAAGVGTDTQYF.

This rearrangement joins TRBV19 to TRBJ2-1, with D possibly being TRBD1 (6 bases). Trimming removed 6 bases from V and 0 bases from J, with 12 bases in between. Germline V lookup: CDR1 LNHDA, CDR2 SQIVND (reference sequence). This CDR3 spans 15 amino acids. CDR3 amino acids: CASSAQGGSYNEQFF. CDR3 coding DNA: TGTGCCAGTAGCGCACAGGGTGGCTCCTACAATGAGCAGTTCTTC.

The chain has TRBV5-1 and TRBJ2-7; D may be TRBD1 (6 bases). V lost 2 bases to trimming and J lost 0 bases, with 9 bases between them. Germline V lookup: CDR1 SGHRS, CDR2 YFSETQ. The CDR3 consists of 14 residues. The CDR3 nucleotides are TGCGCCAGCAGCTTAACAGGGAACTCCTACGAGCAGTACTTC. Its translation: CASSLTGNSYEQYF. Together with reference TRBV5-1 and TRBJ2-7, the CDR3 gives the full variable domain: KAGVTQTPRYLIKTRGQQVTLSCSPISGHRSVSWYQQTPGQGLQFLFEYFSETQRNKGNFPGRFSGRQFSNSRSEMNVSTLELGDSALYLCASSLTGNSYEQYFGPGTRLTVT.

The chain employs TRBV7-9 and TRBJ1-1; TRBD1 might be the D (6 bases). Trimming removed 1 base at V and 1 base at J, with 13 bases between. CDR3 size: 16 residues. The germline CDR1 and CDR2 sequences are SEHNR and FQNEAQ (reference sequence). This CDR3 is CASSLEGGLRNTEAFF. In nucleotides, the CDR3 is TGTGCCAGCAGCTTAGAGGGGGGGTTAAGGAACACTGAAGCTTTCTTT.

CDR3 in amino acids: CASSPDRVGETQYF. Here the CDR3 DNA reads TGTGCCAGCAGCCCAGACAGGGTCGGAGAGACCCAGTACTTC. The chain joins TRBV7-8 to TRBJ2-5; 7 nucleotides align to TRBD1. There are 14 residues in the CDR3. Germline V gives CDR1 SGHVS, CDR2 FQNEAQ. The V gene end was trimmed by 5 bases and the J gene end by 4 bases; junction bases not matched to a gene: 7. The entire variable domain, with the rest obtained from reference TRBV7-8 and TRBJ2-5, is as follows: GAGVSQSPRYKVAKRGQDVALRCDPISGHVSLFWYQQALGQGPEFLTYFQNEAQLDKSGLPSDRFFAERPEGSVSTLKIQRTQQEDSAVYLCASSPDRVGETQYFGPGTRLLVL.

The chain joins TRBV15 to TRBJ2-5, with D tentatively TRBD1 (6 bases). Germline CDR1 LNHNV, CDR2 YYDKDF (reference sequence). The CDR3 is 14 residues long. V dropped 2 bases and J dropped 5 bases, with 12 bases sitting between them. The CDR3 spells CATSRPGQGETQYF. The DNA for the CDR3 is TGTGCCACCAGCAGACCAGGCCAGGGGGAGACCCAGTACTTC. The whole variable domain, filled in from reference TRBV15 and TRBJ2-5, reads DAMVIQNPRYQVTQFGKPVTLSCSQTLNHNVMYWYQQKSSQAPKLLFHYYDKDFNNEADTPDNFQSRRPNTSFCFLDIRSPGLGDTAMYLCATSRPGQGETQYFGPGTRLLVL.

The J gene is TRBJ2-7, the V gene TRBV7-8; the match to TRBD1 covers 10 bases. CDR1 and CDR2 (germline): SGHVS, FQNEAQ. This CDR3 contains 13 residues. Trimming removed 6 bases from V and 6 bases from J; junction bases left unmatched: 5. The CDR3 nucleotides read TGTGCCAGCAGACCCGGACAGGGGGGCGAGCAGTACTTC. Protein sequence: CASRPGQGGEQYF.

The V and J genes are TRBV5-4 and TRBJ2-7; tentative D call: TRBD1 (6 bases). The germline V and J ends were trimmed by 4 bases and 3 bases, with 11 bases remaining between them. Germline CDR1 is SGHNT and CDR2 is YYREEE (reference sequence). The CDR3 runs 13 residues. The CDR3 DNA follows: TGTGCCAGCAGCAGGGACAACAACTACGAGCAGTACTTC. Encoded protein: CASSRDNNYEQYF.

The chain links TRBV9 to TRBJ1-6; tentatively, D is TRBD1 (5 bases). The CDR3 totals 14 residues. Per the germline V gene, CDR1 is SGDLS and CDR2 is YYNGEE. V was shortened by 3 bases and J by 9 bases, with 13 bases between the two germline ends. The chain's CDR3 is CASSGRGKSSPLHF. Here the CDR3 DNA reads TGTGCCAGCAGCGGGAGGGGTAAGAGTTCACCCCTCCACTTT.

This rearrangement joins TRBV24-1 to TRBJ1-1, with a weak D call TRBD1 (6 bases). CDR1 and CDR2 from the germline V gene are KGHDR and SFDVKD. The CDR3 consists of 13 residues. The germline V and J ends were trimmed by 1 base and 7 bases, with 9 bases remaining between them. The CDR3 protein is CATSDFPRGEAFF. CDR3 coding DNA: TGTGCCACCAGTGATTTCCCCAGGGGTGAAGCTTTCTTT.

This chain connects TRBV6-2 or TRBV6-3 to TRBJ2-1; 12 positions agree with TRBD2. Germline values: CDR1 MNHEY, CDR2 SVGEGT. The length of the CDR3 is 15 residues. The ends lost 5 bases at V and 9 bases at J; junction bases unmatched: 8. The chain's CDR3 is CASSPLAGGQGEQFF. The CDR3 DNA is TGTGCCAGCAGTCCACTAGCGGGAGGTCAGGGTGAGCAGTTCTTC.

The V and J genes are TRBV11-2 and TRBJ1-1; 7 bases agree with TRBD1. The CDR3 runs 14 residues. V lost 6 bases to trimming and J lost 5 bases; unmatched junction nucleotides: 9. Per the germline V gene, CDR1 is SGHAT and CDR2 is FQNNGV. DNA for the CDR3: TGTGCCAGCAGTATCTTACAGGGGTGGACTGAAGCTTTCTTT. Encoded protein: CASSILQGWTEAFF.

This clone turned up a few times. The chain couples TRBV6-2 or TRBV6-3 to TRBJ1-5; 8 positions match TRBD1. This CDR3 spans 16 amino acids. Germline CDR1 is MNHEY and CDR2 is SVGEGT. V lost 0 bases, J lost 3 bases, and 4 bases stayed unmatched. In DNA form, the CDR3 reads TGTGCCAGCAGTTACTCGGGACAGGCTTTCAATCAGCCCCAGCATTTT. Translated, it gives CASSYSGQAFNQPQHF.

The V gene is TRBV30, the J gene TRBJ2-1; a possible D gene is TRBD2 (6 bases). V lost 3 bases and J 2 bases, leaving 17 bases between the germline ends. From germline, CDR1 is GTSNPN and CDR2 SVGIG (reference sequence). CDR3 length: 16 residues. The CDR3 coding sequence is TGTGCCTGGAGGTTGGTCGGGACTCTAGCCTACAATGAGCAGTTCTTC. Its translation is CAWRLVGTLAYNEQFF.

The chain uses TRBV4-2 and TRBJ1-5, with 8 positions matching TRBD1. Germline-derived CDR1 and CDR2 are LGHNA and YNFKEQ. The trim removed 10 bases at V and 3 bases at J, leaving 5 bases unmatched. The CDR3 has 13 residues. The CDR3 DNA is TGTGCCACCCAGGGGGCTAACAATCAGCCCCAGCATTTT. As protein: CATQGANNQPQHF.